The 21 T cell receptor beta chains below were found in one sample sequenced in a study of T cells in Graves' hyperthyroidism and ophthalmopathy. RNA transcripts served as the template for amplifying TCR beta CDR3 regions. First-round RT-PCR targeting the TCR CDR3 was performed with the HTBI primer set. TCRdb recomputed calls from the multiplex PCR reads with MiXCR, one row per CDR3 protein. The table lists under 350,000 distinct CDR3 sequences, 18% of them singletons, with about 53% in the top ten. The specimen was blood. The receptors originated from a woman aged 45-65 years with Graves' hyperthyroidism.

Many counts were recorded for this clonotype. The rearrangement links TRBV28 to TRBJ2-3, with D tentatively TRBD1 or TRBD2 (5 bases each). The ends were cut back, 0 bases at V and 0 bases at J, with 10 bases in the middle. Germline V lookup: CDR1 MDHEN, CDR2 SYDVKM. The CDR3 runs 16 residues. The CDR3 nucleotides are TGTGCCAGCAGTTTATGGCAGGGACCTAGCACAGATACGCAGTATTTT. This encodes CASSLWQGPSTDTQYF.

Comment on this clonotype: This could be a read error, since a much larger clone is one nucleotide away. V usage is TRBV12-3 or TRBV12-4 and J usage is TRBJ1-5; D might be TRBD1 (5 bases). The CDR3 has 15 residues. Deletions cut 6 bases from V and 0 bases from J, with 12 bases between. CDR3 nucleotide sequence: TGTGCCAGCAGCCCAGGGACGTATAGCAATCAGCCCCAGCATTTT. This encodes CASSPGTYSNQPQHF.

This rearrangement joins TRBV5-1 to TRBJ2-7, with 7 bases identical to TRBD1. The CDR3 runs to 14 residues. Germline V gene sequence: CDR1 SGHRS, CDR2 YFSETQ. The J segment lost 4 bases and the V segment lost 0 bases, leaving 4 bases of the junction unmatched. The CDR3 spells CASSLALGQYEQYF. Written as DNA, the CDR3 is TGCGCCAGCAGCTTGGCCCTGGGACAGTACGAGCAGTACTTC.

This clonotype was recorded many times. The chain is built from TRBV11-2 and TRBJ1-4, with D uncertain. V shed 1 base and J shed 5 bases, with 14 bases lying between them. The CDR3 contains 16 residues. Germline V gene sequence: CDR1 SGHAT, CDR2 FQNNGV. CDR3 region: CASSLATTLRNEKLFF. CDR3 DNA: TGTGCCAGCAGCTTAGCCACCACCTTAAGAAATGAAAAACTGTTTTTT.

This clonotype showed up just a few times. The chain recombines TRBV7-9 with TRBJ1-4, with a possible D match to TRBD1 (5 bases). The CDR3 totals 14 residues. Deletions cut 5 bases from V and 7 bases from J, with 14 bases between. Germline V gives CDR1 SEHNR, CDR2 FQNEAQ (reference sequence). CDR3 nucleotides: TGTGCCAGCAGCCCAGGGCGCGCGGCTGAAAAACTGTTTTTT. Its protein is CASSPGRAAEKLFF. Together with reference TRBV7-9 and TRBJ1-4, the CDR3 gives the full variable domain: DTGVSQNPRHKITKRGQNVTFRCDPISEHNRLYWYRQTLGQGPEFLTYFQNEAQLEKSRLLSDRFSAERPKGSFSTLEIQRTEQGDSAMYLCASSPGRAAEKLFFGSGTQLSVL.

V and J are TRBV12-3 or TRBV12-4 and TRBJ2-1; D call uncertain. V lost 3 bases to trimming and J lost 9 bases, with 6 bases between them. The CDR3 consists of 11 residues. CDR3: CASSLLIEQFF. CDR3 DNA sequence: TGTGCCAGCAGTTTGTTGATTGAGCAGTTCTTC.

The chain carries TRBV19 and TRBJ2-2, with D maybe TRBD2 (6 bases). In germline, CDR1 is LNHDA, CDR2 SQIVND (reference sequence). The ends were cut back, 5 bases at V and 4 bases at J, with 14 bases in the middle. This CDR3 comprises 15 residues. CDR3 protein: CASSPGTRGTGELFF. As DNA, the CDR3 is TGTGCCAGTAGTCCGGGGACTCGGGGCACCGGGGAGCTGTTTTTT.

The sample holds many counts of this clonotype. CDR3 in amino acids: CASSELGNSPLHF. The CDR3 DNA follows: TGTGCCAGCAGTGAACTGGGAAATTCACCCCTCCACTTT. The gene calls are TRBV6-1 and TRBJ1-6; D is uncertain. V shed 2 bases and J shed 7 bases, with 6 bases lying between them. The CDR3 spans 13 residues. The germline gives CDR1 MNHNS, CDR2 SASEGT.

This clonotype has only a few counts. This chain uses TRBV10-3 with TRBJ1-1; D is possibly TRBD1 (5 bases). Germline CDR1 is ENHRY and CDR2 is SYGVKD. V lost 6 bases and J lost 2, with 10 bases in between. This CDR3 is 13 amino acids long. Here the CDR3 reads CAIRTGHNTEAFF. The DNA for the CDR3 is TGTGCCATCAGAACCGGACATAACACTGAAGCTTTCTTT.

This clonotype showed up many times. The V call is TRBV6-1, the J call TRBJ2-1; TRBD2 might be the D (6 bases). Germline loops: CDR1 MNHNS, CDR2 SASEGT. Trimming stripped 8 bases from V and 4 bases from J, with 21 bases between. The CDR3 is 16 residues long. The CDR3 nucleotides are TGTGCCAGCTGGGGAGTGGGACTCCCTCTTTACAATGAGCAGTTCTTC. Translated, it gives CASWGVGLPLYNEQFF.

This clonotype was detected a few times. The chain joins TRBV28 to TRBJ2-3; 9 bases line up with TRBD2. This CDR3 contains 15 residues. V dropped 5 bases and J dropped 6; count of bases not matched to a gene: 9. Germline CDR1 is MDHEN and CDR2 is SYDVKM. The CDR3 reads CASSPSGTSSDTQYF. The CDR3 coding sequence is TGTGCCAGCAGTCCCAGCGGGACTAGCAGCGATACGCAGTATTTT.

Details on this clonotype: Germline is not matched at one junction end, which may reflect a read error. V is TRBV11-3 and J is TRBJ2-1, with D possibly being TRBD2 (6 bases). Germline CDR1 SGHNT, CDR2 YENEEA. The CDR3 has 18 residues. The CDR3 reads CASSLEGRRDHTYNEQFF. CDR3 in DNA: TGTGCCAGCAGCCTAGAGGGTAGGCGGGACCATACCTACAATGAGCAGTTCTTC.

This clonotype was seen at least ten times. The chain combines TRBV11-2 with TRBJ1-6, with 7 bases identical to TRBD1. Losses at the gene ends were 5 bases for V and 10 bases for J; bases not matched to a gene: 2. The CDR3 covers 12 residues. Germline CDR1 reads SGHAT; CDR2 reads FQNNGV. CDR3 residues: CASSTQGSPLHF. As DNA, the CDR3 is TGTGCCAGCAGCACACAGGGGTCACCCCTCCACTTT.

J is TRBJ2-2 and V is TRBV13, with TRBD2 identical over 14 bases. The V gene's germline CDR1 is PRHDT and CDR2 FYEKMQ (reference sequence). V was clipped by 5 bases and J by 7 bases; unmatched bases: 6. CDR3 length: 16 amino acids. Here the CDR3 reads CASSHGLAGGFGELFF. DNA for the CDR3: TGTGCCAGCAGCCACGGACTAGCGGGGGGATTCGGGGAGCTGTTTTTT.

A few counts support this clonotype. The rearrangement uses TRBV12-3 or TRBV12-4 and TRBJ1-2; possible D gene TRBD1, 6 bases. Trimming stripped 7 bases from V and 8 bases from J, with 17 bases between. The CDR3 loop spans 13 amino acids. The CDR3 DNA reads TGTGCCAGCACCCTGGGGGGGGGCGACGGCTACACCTTC. As protein: CASTLGGGDGYTF.

This clonotype has ten or more counts. The chain couples TRBV7-9 to TRBJ2-1; TRBD2 aligns across 9 bases. Germline loops: CDR1 SEHNR, CDR2 FQNEAQ (reference sequence). Trimming removed 3 bases from V and 4 bases from J; junction bases left unmatched: 4. The CDR3 spans 15 residues. Here the CDR3 reads CASSFGLATYNEQFF. The CDR3 DNA is TGTGCCAGCAGCTTCGGACTAGCGACGTACAATGAGCAGTTCTTC. Complete variable domain (other parts from reference TRBV7-9 and TRBJ2-1): DTGVSQNPRHKITKRGQNVTFRCDPISEHNRLYWYRQTLGQGPEFLTYFQNEAQLEKSRLLSDRFSAERPKGSFSTLEIQRTEQGDSAMYLCASSFGLATYNEQFFGPGTRLTVL.

This clonotype was counted only a few times. The V call is TRBV4-1, the J call TRBJ1-1, with unresolved D. With 2 bases removed from V and 3 bases from J, the gap between germline ends came to 10 bases. The germline gives CDR1 MGHRA, CDR2 YSYEKL. The CDR3 runs to 14 residues. In nucleotides, the CDR3 is TGCGCCAGCAGCCAACTGGGAGGAGACACTGAAGCTTTCTTT. Translating it yields CASSQLGGDTEAFF.

The rearrangement joins TRBV6-1 to TRBJ1-2; tentative D call: TRBD1 (5 bases). The CDR3 runs 12 residues. The V gene lost 8 bases and the J gene lost 2 bases, with 9 bases spanning the gap. Germline V gene sequence: CDR1 MNHNS, CDR2 SASEGT. CDR3 residues: CASLGGNYGYTF. The CDR3 nucleotides are TGTGCCAGCCTCGGGGGGAACTATGGCTACACCTTC.

This clonotype was detected many times. The chain carries TRBV2 and TRBJ1-5; TRBD1 aligns across 7 bases. CDR1 and CDR2 (germline): SNHLY, FYNNEI. The CDR3 is 12 amino acids. V lost 10 bases and J lost 5; bases outside the gene matches: 5. The CDR3 loop reads CATSGTDQPQHF. CDR3 DNA: TGTGCCACTTCCGGGACAGATCAGCCCCAGCATTTT. Drawing the rest from reference TRBV2 and TRBJ1-5, the complete variable domain is EPEVTQTPSHQVTQMGQEVILRCVPISNHLYFYWYRQILGQKVEFLVSFYNNEISEKSEIFDDQFSVERPDGSNFTLKIRSTKLEDSAMYFCATSGTDQPQHFGDGTRLSIL.

This clonotype was observed at least ten times. The rearrangement uses TRBV11-2 and TRBJ2-1; D is uncertain. This CDR3 has 12 amino acids. Germline V CDR1 and CDR2: SGHAT, FQNNGV. Trimming took off 5 bases at V and 3 bases at J, with 5 bases between the two ends. Here the CDR3 reads CASSPNYNEQFF. CDR3 DNA sequence: TGTGCCAGCAGCCCAAACTACAATGAGCAGTTCTTC. Using reference TRBV11-2 and TRBJ2-1 for the parts outside the CDR3, the full variable domain is EAGVAQSPRYKIIEKRQSVAFWCNPISGHATLYWYQQILGQGPKLLIQFQNNGVVDDSQLPKDRFSAERLKGVDSTLKIQPAKLEDSAVYLCASSPNYNEQFFGPGTRLTVL.

The CDR3 here is CAISESIIKDTYSNQPQHF. CDR3 nucleotides: TGTGCCATCAGTGAGTCTATTATTAAGGACACTTATAGCAATCAGCCCCAGCATTTT. V and J are TRBV10-3 and TRBJ1-5, with D tentatively TRBD1 (5 bases). This CDR3 region has 19 residues. Trimming took off 0 bases at V and 0 bases at J, with 18 bases between the two ends. Germline loops: CDR1 ENHRY, CDR2 SYGVKD.